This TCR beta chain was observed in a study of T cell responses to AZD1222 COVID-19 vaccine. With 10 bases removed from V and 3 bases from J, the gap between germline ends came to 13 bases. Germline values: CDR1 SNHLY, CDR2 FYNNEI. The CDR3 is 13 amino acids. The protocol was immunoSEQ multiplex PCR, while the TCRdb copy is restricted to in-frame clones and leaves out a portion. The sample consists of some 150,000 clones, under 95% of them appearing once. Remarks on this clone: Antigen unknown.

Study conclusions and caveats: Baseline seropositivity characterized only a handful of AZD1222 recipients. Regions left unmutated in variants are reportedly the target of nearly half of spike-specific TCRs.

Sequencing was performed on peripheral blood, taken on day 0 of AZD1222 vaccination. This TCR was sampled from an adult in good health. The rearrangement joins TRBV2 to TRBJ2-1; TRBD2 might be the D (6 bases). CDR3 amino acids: CATGLTLYNEQFF. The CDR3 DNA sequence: TGTGCCACCGGACTAACGCTCTACAATGAGCAGTTCTTC.